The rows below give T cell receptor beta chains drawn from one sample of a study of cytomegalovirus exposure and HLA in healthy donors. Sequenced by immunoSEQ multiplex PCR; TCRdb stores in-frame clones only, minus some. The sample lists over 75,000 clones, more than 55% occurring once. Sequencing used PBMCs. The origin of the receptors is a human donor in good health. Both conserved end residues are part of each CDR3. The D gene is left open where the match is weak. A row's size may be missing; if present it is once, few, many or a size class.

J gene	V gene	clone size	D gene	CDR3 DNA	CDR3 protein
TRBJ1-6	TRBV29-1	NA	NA	TGCAGCGTTGCAGCAGGGGAGAATTCACCCCTCCACTTT	CSVAAGENSPLHF
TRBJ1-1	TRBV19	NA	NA	TGTGCCAGTAGTATATCAGGGAGGGGATCTGAAGCTTTCTTT	CASSISGRGSEAFF
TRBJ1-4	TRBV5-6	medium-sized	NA	TGTGCCAGCAGCTTCCTGGGGGCCAATGAAAAACTGTTTTTT	CASSFLGANEKLFF
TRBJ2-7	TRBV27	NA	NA	TGTGCCAGCAGTTTAAGACGAGGGTCCGAGCAGTACTTC	CASSLRRGSEQYF
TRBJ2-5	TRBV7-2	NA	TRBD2	TGTGCCAGCAGCTTGGGCGGGGGGCAGGAGACCCAGTACTTC	CASSLGGGQETQYF
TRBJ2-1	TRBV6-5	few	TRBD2	TGTGCCAGCAGTTTCTCAGCGGGGGGGCCCATAGTCCCGTTCTTC	CASSFSAGGPIVPFF
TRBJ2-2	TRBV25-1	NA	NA	TGTGCCAGCAGTGAATCGAGGGGGGGCCGGGCCGGGGAGCTGTTTTTT	CASSESRGGRAGELFF
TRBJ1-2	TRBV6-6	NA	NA	TGTGCCAGCAGAGGGCCGGGGGTGTACGATGGCTACACCTTC	CASRGPGVYDGYTF
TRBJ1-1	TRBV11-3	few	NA	TGTGCCAGCAGAGGCCGGGACACCCGACGGCTAGGAGCTTTCTTT	CASRGRDTRRLGAFF
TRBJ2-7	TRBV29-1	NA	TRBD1	TGCAGCGTTCTCCGGGACAGGGGATCCGAGCAGTACTTC	CSVLRDRGSEQYF
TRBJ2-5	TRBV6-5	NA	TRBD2	TGTGCCAGCAGGCGTCTAGCGGGGGAAGTGACCCAGTACTTC	CASRRLAGEVTQYF
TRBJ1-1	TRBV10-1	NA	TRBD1	TGCGCCAGCAGTGAGTCGACTCGGGACAGTAACACTGAAGCTTTCTTT	CASSESTRDSNTEAFF
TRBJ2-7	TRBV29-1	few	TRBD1	TGCAGCGTAGCCGGGACAGGAGGCTACGCGCAGTACTTC	CSVAGTGGYAQYF
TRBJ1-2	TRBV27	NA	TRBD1	TGTGCCAGCAGTTTTGCCCGGGACAGAGGCTACACCTTC	CASSFARDRGYTF
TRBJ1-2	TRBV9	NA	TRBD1	TGTGCCAGCAGCTCTCCGGGACAGGCTTCGCGGGGCTACACCTTC	CASSSPGQASRGYTF
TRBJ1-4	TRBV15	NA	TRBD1	TGTGCCACCAGCAGTTGGACAGGGGGATATGAAAAACTGTTTTTT	CATSSWTGGYEKLFF
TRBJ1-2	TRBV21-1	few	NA	TGTGCCAGCAGCACCCGACAGGGGCGCCGAAGAGAGCCTTCATATAACTATGGCTACACCTTC	CASSTRQGRRREPSYNYGYTF
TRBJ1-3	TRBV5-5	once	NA	TGTGCCAGCAGCTGGGGGCCCCCAGGAAACACCATATATTTT	CASSWGPPGNTIYF
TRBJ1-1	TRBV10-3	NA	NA	TGTGCCATCAGTGACCCCGAGGGGAACACTGAAGCTTTCTTT	CAISDPEGNTEAFF
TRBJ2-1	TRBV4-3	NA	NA	TGCGCCAGCAGCCAGTCATCGACGGGCTACAATGAGCAGTTCTTC	CASSQSSTGYNEQFF
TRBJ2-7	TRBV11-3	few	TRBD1	TGTGCCAGCAGCTTAGAAGACAGGGGCACCTACGAGCAGTACTTC	CASSLEDRGTYEQYF
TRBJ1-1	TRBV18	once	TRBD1	TGTGCCAGCTCACCAGGGACAGACAACACTGAAGCTTTCTTT	CASSPGTDNTEAFF
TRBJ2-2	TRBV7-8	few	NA	TGTGCCAGCAGCTTAGCTTCTAACACCGGGGAGCTGTTTTTT	CASSLASNTGELFF
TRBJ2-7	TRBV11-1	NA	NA	TGTGCCAGCAGCCAAACAGGAGTCTACGAGCAGTACTTC	CASSQTGVYEQYF
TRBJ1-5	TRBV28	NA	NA	TGTGCCAGCAGCCCACTGGGAACAGGGTCAAACAATCAGCCCCAGCATTTT	CASSPLGTGSNNQPQHF
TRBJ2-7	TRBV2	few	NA	TGTGCCAGCAGGGAGACAGGTAGCGAGCAGTACTTC	CASRETGSEQYF
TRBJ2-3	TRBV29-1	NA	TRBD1	TGCAGCGTTGAGTCCGGCAGGGGGCGAACAGATACGCAGTATTTT	CSVESGRGRTDTQYF
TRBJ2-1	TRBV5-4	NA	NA	TGTGCCAGCAGCTTGGGGACTAACTCCTACAATGAGCAGTTCTTC	CASSLGTNSYNEQFF
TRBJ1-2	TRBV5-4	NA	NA	TGTGCCAGCAGCTTGTATTCCCAACAGTACACCTTC	CASSLYSQQYTF
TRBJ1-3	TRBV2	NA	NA	TGTGCCAGCAGACAAACAGGTGGCTCTGGAAACGCCATATATTTT	CASRQTGGSGNAIYF
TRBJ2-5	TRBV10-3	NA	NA	TGTGCCATCAGTGTTCGGGCGGGGGCCGGGGAGACCCAGTACTTC	CAISVRAGAGETQYF
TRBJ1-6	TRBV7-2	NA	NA	TGTGCCAGCAGCTTAGGGGTCGTGGGAGGGAGGTCAGGTTCACCCCTCCACTTT	CASSLGVVGGRSGSPLHF
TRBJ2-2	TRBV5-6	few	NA	TGTGCCAGCAGCCCTATTACGGGGAACACCGGGGAGCTGTTTTTT	CASSPITGNTGELFF